The source of this TCR beta chain is a study of blood T cell repertoires in COVID-19. Across the whole study: Samples came from the United States, Italy and Spain, spanning acute and convalescent COVID-19. PBMCs, B-cell-depleted T cells, or T cells provided the cDNA or gDNA that made up the material.

In the authors' methods: Amplification with reference gene primers provided the estimates of nucleated cell counts. Method: immunoSEQ multiplex PCR; TCRdb's copy keeps in-frame clones and lacks some. The V and J calls and clone size are taken from that table; D and trimming were inferred from the DNA. The sample gives 76,000 or so clones, roughly nine tenths of which show up once; more than 15% is in the top ten. J was trimmed by 1 base and V by 4 bases; bases with no gene match: 3. This CDR3 is 16 amino acids long. Germline CDR1 and CDR2: LNHDA and SQIVND (reference sequence). The gene calls are TRBV19 and TRBJ2-3; 12 bases fit TRBD2. This TCR was sampled from a man older than 75 in a cohort sampled during active COVID-19. The sequencing input was peripheral blood. The CDR3 sequence is CASSKTSGGRTDTQYF. In DNA form, the CDR3 reads TGTGCCAGTAGTAAGACTAGCGGGGGCCGCACAGATACGCAGTATTTT.